This TCR beta chain was retrieved from a study of human T cells and chemical hapten exposure. Background on the study: On the upper back, patch tests were applied with 0.01% DPC and read at 6 days.

Original processing methods: A typical sample had some 95,000 TCRs, with 23,224 to 690,600 overall. TCRdb redid the calling of the RACE reads with MiXCR, one entry per CDR3 protein. The V and J calls and clone size come from TCRdb's table, not from the authors' own analysis. This sample has about 90,000 distinct CDR3 sequences; approximately 10% occur once, and the top ten carry around 1%. Documented time point: patch test 3, about 24 weeks after DPC sensitization. Treatment given: therapeutic diphenylcyclopropenone sensitization with weekly scalp DPC. In every case, blood was obtained before the patch test was applied. About this clonotype: The antigen is not known.

Overall study findings and caveats: Versus controls, expanded TCRs had significantly more large CDR3 similarity clusters.

Looked up from germline, CDR1 is SGHNT and CDR2 is YENEEA. The CDR3 loop spans 13 amino acids. Trimming stripped 0 bases from V and 9 bases from J, with 11 bases between. The chain couples TRBV11-3 to TRBJ1-1; D ambiguous. The sample was whole blood, taken in connection with sensitization to the hapten diphenylcyclopropenone (DPC). The source is a woman between 25 and 40 years old with alopecia areata. Some clones in this sample may be carry-over from other donors' samples. In DNA, the CDR3 is TGTGCCAGCAGCTTAGAAATGGGAAGCCAAGCTTTCTTT. It specifies CASSLEMGSQAFF.